This T cell receptor beta chain was obtained from a study of response to subunit inactivated influenza vaccine. Germline V gene data show CDR1 as ENHRY and CDR2 as SYGVKD. Trimming took 7 bases from V and 1 from J, leaving 13 bases between them. The CDR3 covers 14 residues. TCRdb re-analysed the RT-PCR reads in MiXCR, keeping a single row per CDR3 protein. This sample yields about 650,000 distinct CDR3 sequences, of which 12% to 15% are seen a single time; about 7.6% belongs to the top ten. The TCR originated in a man between 50 and 59 years old who received an inactivated influenza vaccine. The gene calls are TRBV10-3 and TRBJ1-1, with D unclear. The sample was PBMCs from blood, taken approximately 15 days before vaccination. CDR3 sequence reads: CAITRGLTNTEAFF. In nucleotides, the CDR3 is TGTGCCATCACCCGGGGTTTGACGAACACTGAAGCTTTCTTT.